This T cell receptor beta chain was sequenced in a study of early T cells in non-severe SARS-CoV-2 infection. Attachment of unique molecular identifiers was made to individual cDNA molecules. MiXCR was run by TCRdb on the 5' RACE reads, yielding one entry per CDR3 protein. The table has approximately 77,000 distinct CDR3 sequences, approximately 12% seen once. Germline CDR1 SQVTM, CDR2 ANQGSEA. This CDR3 has 15 amino acids. V dropped 6 bases and J dropped 3; count of bases not matched to a gene: 8. The clonotype was recovered from an adult who was a healthcare worker with PCR-confirmed SARS-CoV-2 infection or an uninfected control (not recorded which). Sequencing used whole blood. V is TRBV29-1 and J is TRBJ2-2; 9 nucleotides line up with TRBD1. The CDR3 nucleotides are TGCAGCGTCAACCCCGGGACAGGGTACACCGGGGAGCTGTTTTTT. Translation gives CSVNPGTGYTGELFF.